The entry below gives a single T cell receptor (beta chain) sequence along with its context. Its specificity is not known. Sequenced by immunoSEQ multiplex PCR; TCRdb stores in-frame clones only, minus some. The sample holds 90,000 to 130,000 clones; roughly 87% are singletons and the top ten take approximately 1.9%. The sample originates from a study of cytomegalovirus exposure and HLA in healthy donors. Findings and caveats of the study: It was reported that the classifier diagnosed cytomegalovirus status with high specificity and sensitivity in both the original and validation cohorts. The authors listed around 150 TCR beta chains as cytomegalovirus-associated.

The germline V gene encodes CDR1 GTSNPN and CDR2 SVGIG (reference sequence). V dropped 3 bases and J dropped 7; count of bases not matched to a gene: 7. This CDR3 contains 15 residues. Sample: PBMCs. V gene TRBV30 combines with J gene TRBJ1-6, with 9 positions matching TRBD1. The receptor was derived from a young woman in good health and CMV-seronegative. The CDR3 loop reads CAWRWDRVGNSPLHF. CDR3 coding DNA: TGTGCCTGGAGGTGGGACAGGGTGGGAAATTCACCCCTCCACTTT.